This T cell receptor (beta chain) was captured in a study of cytomegalovirus exposure and HLA in healthy donors. This CDR3 spans 13 amino acids. V lost 5 bases, J lost 5 bases, and 5 bases stayed unmatched. Germline V CDR1 and CDR2: SGHTA, FQGNSA. Study observations and caveats: Analysis performed later found 16,951 TCR beta sequences associated with HLA alleles at 0.05 false discovery rate. Differences between HLA loci emerged in a later analysis of TCR association rates, with DRB1 most and HLA-C fewest.

Both 60 Vbeta primers and 13 Jbeta primers went into the PCR. Repertoires were generated with immunoSEQ multiplex PCR, while TCRdb's copy carries only in-frame clones and drops some. The sample carries around 100,000 clones, 65% to 75% recorded once. This clone came up a few times. Antigen unknown. This TCR was recovered from a woman in her thirties or forties in good health and CMV-seropositive. The chain joins TRBV7-2 to TRBJ1-2; 7 nucleotides line up with TRBD1. The sequenced sample consisted of PBMCs. CDR3 residues: CASSTDRVYGYTF. The CDR3 nucleotides read TGTGCCAGCAGCACCGACAGGGTTTATGGCTACACCTTC.